This T cell receptor beta chain was sequenced during a study of blood T cell repertoires in COVID-19. Study background: T cells, B-cell-depleted T cells, or PBMCs provided the cDNA or gDNA that served as material.

This study enrolled people aged roughly 18 to 100 from about two dozen US geographic areas. The CDR3 length is 17 residues. V lost 3 bases and J lost 1; bases outside the gene matches: 12. Germline CDR1 and CDR2: SQVTM and ANQGSEA. As originally analysed: It was from reference gene primer amplification that nucleated cell counts were estimated. Sequencing used immunoSEQ multiplex PCR; TCRdb keeps in-frame clones, though not all of them. The DNA gave D and trimming, while V, J and clone size come from that table. The sample includes almost 400,000 clones, under 90% of them seen just once. Sequenced sample: PBMCs or T cells enriched from blood (not recorded which). The rearrangement joins TRBV29-1 to TRBJ2-5, with 9 nucleotides matching TRBD2. This sequence originates from a woman in her thirties who had recovered from COVID-19. CDR3 sequence: CSVDPPWREGIQETQYF. The CDR3 DNA reads as TGCAGCGTTGACCCTCCCTGGCGGGAGGGTATCCAAGAGACCCAGTACTTC.